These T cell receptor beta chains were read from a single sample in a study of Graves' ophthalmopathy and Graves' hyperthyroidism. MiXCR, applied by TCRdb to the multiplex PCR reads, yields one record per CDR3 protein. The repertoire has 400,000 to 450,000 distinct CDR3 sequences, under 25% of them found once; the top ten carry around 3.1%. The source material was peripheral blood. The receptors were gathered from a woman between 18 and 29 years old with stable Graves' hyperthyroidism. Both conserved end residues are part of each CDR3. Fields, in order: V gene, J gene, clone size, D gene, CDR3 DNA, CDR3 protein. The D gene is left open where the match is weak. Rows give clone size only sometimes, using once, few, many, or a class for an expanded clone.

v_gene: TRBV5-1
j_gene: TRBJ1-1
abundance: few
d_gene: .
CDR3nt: TGCGCCAGCAGCTTGGCCCCCGACAGGAAAGAAGCTTTCTTT
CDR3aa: CASSLAPDRKEAFF

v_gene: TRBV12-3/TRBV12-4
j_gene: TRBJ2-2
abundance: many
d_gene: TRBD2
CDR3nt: TGTGCCAGCAGTTTAGGACCAGCGGGAGAAGCCACCGGGGAGCTGTTTTTT
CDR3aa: CASSLGPAGEATGELFF

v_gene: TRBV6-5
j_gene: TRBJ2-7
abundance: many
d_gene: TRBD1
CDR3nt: TGTGCCAGCAGTTACGACCCAGGGGGCTCCTACGAGCAGTACTTC
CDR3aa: CASSYDPGGSYEQYF

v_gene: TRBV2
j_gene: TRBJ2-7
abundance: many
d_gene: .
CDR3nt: TGTGCCAGCAGTAAACTTCGGACTGTCTCCTACGAGCAGTACTTC
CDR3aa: CASSKLRTVSYEQYF

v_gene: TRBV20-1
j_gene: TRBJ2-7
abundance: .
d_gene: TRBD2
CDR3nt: TGCAGTGCCTTAGCGGGAGGGCCTGTGTACGAGCAGTACTTC
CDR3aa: CSALAGGPVYEQYF

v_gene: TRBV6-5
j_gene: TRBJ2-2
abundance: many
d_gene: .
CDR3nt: TGTGCCAGCAGTTATCCCGGGACAACGAACACCGGGGAGCTGTTTTTT
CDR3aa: CASSYPGTTNTGELFF

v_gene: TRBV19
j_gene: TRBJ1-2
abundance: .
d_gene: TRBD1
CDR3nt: TGTGCCAGTAGTCCCGGGACAGGGAGCTATGGCTACACCTTC
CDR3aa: CASSPGTGSYGYTF

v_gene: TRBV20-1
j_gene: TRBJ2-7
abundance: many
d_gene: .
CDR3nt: TGCAGTGCTAGGCGGAGGCCTCGGAGGGAGCAGTACTTC
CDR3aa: CSARRRPRREQYF

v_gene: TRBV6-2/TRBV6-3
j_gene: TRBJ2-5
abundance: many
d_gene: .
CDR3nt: TGTGCCAGCAGCCCTAATGGGGGCCAAGAGACCCAGTACTTC
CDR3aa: CASSPNGGQETQYF

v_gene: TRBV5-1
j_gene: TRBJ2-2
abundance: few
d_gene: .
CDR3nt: TGCGCCAGCAGCTTGGCCCCCTCCGGGTCCGCGAACACCGGGGAGCTGTTTTTT
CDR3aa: CASSLAPSGSANTGELFF

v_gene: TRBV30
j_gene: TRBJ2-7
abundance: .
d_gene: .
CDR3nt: TGTGCCTGGGGAAGACAGAGGTACGAGCAGTACTTC
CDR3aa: CAWGRQRYEQYF

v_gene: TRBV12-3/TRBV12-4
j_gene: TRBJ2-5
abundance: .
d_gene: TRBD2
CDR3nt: TGTGCCAGCATCCTCGGGGTAGCGGGGGGACAAGAGACCCAGTACTTC
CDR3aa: CASILGVAGGQETQYF

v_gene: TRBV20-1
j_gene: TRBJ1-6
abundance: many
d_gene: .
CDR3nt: TGCAGTGCTAGGGCCCCCGAGGGATATAATTCACCCCTCCACTTT
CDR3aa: CSARAPEGYNSPLHF

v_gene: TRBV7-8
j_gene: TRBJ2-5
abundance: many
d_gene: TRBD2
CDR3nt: TGTGCCAGCAGTCCTCGGACTAGCGGGAGAGAGACCCAGTACTTC
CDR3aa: CASSPRTSGRETQYF

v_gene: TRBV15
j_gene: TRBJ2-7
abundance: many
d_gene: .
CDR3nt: TGTGCCACCAGCGGACACGACGGAGACTCCTACGAGCAGTACTTC
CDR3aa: CATSGHDGDSYEQYF

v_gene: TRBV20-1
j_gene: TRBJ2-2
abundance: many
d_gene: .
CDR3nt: TGCAGTGCTAGTGCCCAGCGGCGCGGGGAGCTGTTTTTT
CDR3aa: CSASAQRRGELFF

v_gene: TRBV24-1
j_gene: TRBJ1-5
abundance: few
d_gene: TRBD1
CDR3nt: TGTGCCACCAGTGCTGCAGGGGGAGGTCAGCCCCAGCATTTT
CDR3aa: CATSAAGGGQPQHF

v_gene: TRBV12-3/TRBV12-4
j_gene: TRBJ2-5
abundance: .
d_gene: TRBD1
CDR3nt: TGTGCCAGCAGTTTTAAGGGGGCGATTGAGACCCAGTACTTC
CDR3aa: CASSFKGAIETQYF

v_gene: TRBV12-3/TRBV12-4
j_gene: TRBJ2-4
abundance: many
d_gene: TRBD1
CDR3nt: TGTGCCAGCAGTTTACGAGACAGGGGGCGCGGAAACATTCAGTACTTC
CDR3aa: CASSLRDRGRGNIQYF

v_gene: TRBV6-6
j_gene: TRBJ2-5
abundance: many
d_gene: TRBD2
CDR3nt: TGTGCCAGTTCAGCGAGCGGGAGGACATTGGAGACCCAGTACTTC
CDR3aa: CASSASGRTLETQYF

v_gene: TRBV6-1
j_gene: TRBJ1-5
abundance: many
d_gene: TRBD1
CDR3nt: TGTGCCAGCAGTAAGTCCGGGACAGGGGCAAATCAGCCCCAGCATTTT
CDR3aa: CASSKSGTGANQPQHF

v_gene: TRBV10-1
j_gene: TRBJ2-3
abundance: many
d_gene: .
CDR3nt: TGCGCCAGCAGTGCTAGCGGCACAGATACGCAGTATTTT
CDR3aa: CASSASGTDTQYF